A selection of T cell receptor beta chains follows, all from one sample in a study of beta chain features in type 1 diabetes. Sequenced by immunoSEQ multiplex PCR; TCRdb stores in-frame clones only, minus some. The top ten hold 0.035% to 0.045% of the sample, which has some 410,000 clones, approximately 14% seen once. Input material: naive CD4+ T cells from blood. The receptors shown here come from a man aged 25-45 years in good health. Each CDR3 is given with its conserved first and last residue. D genes are given only for firm matches. The size field is filled for only some rows; it gives once, few, many or a size class.

TGCAGCGGAGGCTATGGAAACACCATATATTTT	CSGGYGNTIYF	few	NA	TRBV29-1	TRBJ1-3
TGTGCCAGCAGCCCCGGGAGGGGGGAAGAGACCCAGTACTTC	CASSPGRGEETQYF	NA	TRBD2	TRBV7-7	TRBJ2-5
TGTGCCAGCAGCTTAGCGGCTCAGGGATTGTACGAGCAGTACTTC	CASSLAAQGLYEQYF	few	NA	TRBV7-2	TRBJ2-7
TGTGCCAGCGACCGGACTAGCCGTAAGTTCTTC	CASDRTSRKFF	NA	TRBD2	TRBV6-5	TRBJ2-1
TGTGCCAGCAGCTTAGCAGGAGGGGGAAATAATTCACCCCTCCACTTT	CASSLAGGGNNSPLHF	NA	NA	TRBV7-2	TRBJ1-6
TGTGCCAGCAGCCCCCGAGGGACAGCGATGAACTATGGCTACACCTTC	CASSPRGTAMNYGYTF	few	TRBD1	TRBV7-2	TRBJ1-2
TGCAGCGTGTGGACTCAGGCGAACATTCAGTACTTC	CSVWTQANIQYF	few	NA	TRBV29-1	TRBJ2-4
TGTGCCAGCAAGGTGACAGGGCTCTCCCAAGAGACCCAGTACTTC	CASKVTGLSQETQYF	NA	TRBD1	TRBV6-1	TRBJ2-5
TGTGCCAGCAGCTTAGTGAGGAACACCGGGGAGCTGTTTTTT	CASSLVRNTGELFF	few	NA	TRBV7-2	TRBJ2-2
TGTGCCAGCTCACCACTGTCGGGTGACGGCTACACCTTC	CASSPLSGDGYTF	few	NA	TRBV18	TRBJ1-2
TGTGCCAGCAGCGTAACGGTCGCCGGTGGCTACACCTTC	CASSVTVAGGYTF	NA	NA	TRBV9	TRBJ1-2
TGCAGCGTGACCATCACAGATACGCAGTATTTT	CSVTITDTQYF	NA	NA	TRBV29-1	TRBJ2-3
TGCAGCGTTGTTGGGTCCGGGGTATCTAACTATGGCTACACCTTC	CSVVGSGVSNYGYTF	few	NA	TRBV29-1	TRBJ1-2
TGTGCCAGCAGTGGTTATGGACTAGCGCGTTCATTCACAGATACGCAGTATTTT	CASSGYGLARSFTDTQYF	few	TRBD2	TRBV9	TRBJ2-3
TGTGCCAGCAGCTTACGGACGGCCACCTACGAGCAGTACTTC	CASSLRTATYEQYF	NA	NA	TRBV7-2	TRBJ2-7
TGCAGCGCCGGGACTGAAGCTTTCTTT	CSAGTEAFF	NA	NA	TRBV29-1	TRBJ1-1
TGTGCCAGTAGTATCCAGACAGGCGGATCCGGCCGCGATAAGTACTTC	CASSIQTGGSGRDKYF	few	NA	TRBV19	TRBJ2-5
TGTGCCAGCAGCTTAGGGCCGTTCTCCTACAATGAGCAGTTCTTC	CASSLGPFSYNEQFF	few	NA	TRBV7-2	TRBJ2-1
TGTGCCAGCAGGGTGGGTGAAAAGAATGAAAAACTGTTTTTT	CASRVGEKNEKLFF	few	NA	TRBV6-6	TRBJ1-4
TGTGCCAGTAGTATTTCGTCTCAGGGGGCCTATGGCTACACCTTC	CASSISSQGAYGYTF	NA	TRBD1	TRBV19	TRBJ1-2
TGTGCCAGCAGCTCCGGGAGTAGCGGGGTGTATACGCAGTATTTT	CASSSGSSGVYTQYF	NA	TRBD2	TRBV9	TRBJ2-3
TGCGCCAGCAGCTTGGAGCCGACAGGGGGCACAGATACGCAGTATTTT	CASSLEPTGGTDTQYF	few	TRBD1	TRBV5-1	TRBJ2-3
TGTGCCAGCAGCGTAGCCCCGCCGGGGAGTGAGCAGTTCTTC	CASSVAPPGSEQFF	NA	NA	TRBV9	TRBJ2-1
TGTGCCAGCAGCTGGGGCCGACAGGTCCAAGAGACCCAGTACTTC	CASSWGRQVQETQYF	few	NA	TRBV7-9	TRBJ2-5
TGTGCCAGCAGCCAGATGGGACAGGGGGATTCACCCCTCCACTTT	CASSQMGQGDSPLHF	many	TRBD1	TRBV14	TRBJ1-6
TGTGCTAGCAGCGTTACTAGCGGGAGAGGCCAAGAGACCCAGTACTTC	CASSVTSGRGQETQYF	NA	TRBD2	TRBV7-7	TRBJ2-5
TGCGCCAGCAGCCGGGTTAGAGGAGCAATGAACACTGAAGCTTTCTTT	CASSRVRGAMNTEAFF	NA	NA	TRBV4-3	TRBJ1-1
TGTGCCAGCAGCCAAGATTTCCCGGGGACAGGGACTACAGATACGCAGTATTTT	CASSQDFPGTGTTDTQYF	NA	TRBD1	TRBV14	TRBJ2-3
TGTGCCAGCAGCGTATTTGGGCGGGGGTTCCAAGAGACCCAGTACTTC	CASSVFGRGFQETQYF	NA	TRBD2	TRBV9	TRBJ2-5
TGTGCCTGGAGTACAAAGGGACATAGGATCGAACAGCCCCAGCATTTT	CAWSTKGHRIEQPQHF	few	NA	TRBV30	TRBJ1-5
TGTGCCAGCAGCCCATTGACTAGCGGTCCCAATGAGCAGTTCTTC	CASSPLTSGPNEQFF	NA	TRBD2	TRBV11-2	TRBJ2-1
TGCGCCAGCAGCCAAGGTAGCGGGAGAAGCGCAGATACGCAGTATTTT	CASSQGSGRSADTQYF	NA	TRBD2	TRBV4-3	TRBJ2-3
TGTGCCAGCAGCGTAGCCCCGACGGCGAATGAAAAACTGTTTTTT	CASSVAPTANEKLFF	NA	NA	TRBV9	TRBJ1-4
TGTGCCTGGGACAGGACCGGGGAGCTGTTTTTT	CAWDRTGELFF	many	NA	TRBV30	TRBJ2-2
TGTGCCAGTAGCCAGACAGGCCTCTCTGGGGCCAACGTCCTGACTTTC	CASSQTGLSGANVLTF	NA	NA	TRBV19	TRBJ2-6
TGTGCCAGCAGAGATACAGGGGGCGGAGAAGCTTTCTTT	CASRDTGGGEAFF	NA	TRBD1	TRBV4-2	TRBJ1-1
TGCGCCAGCAGTCCTGGTCTACCCAGCTATGGCTACACCTTC	CASSPGLPSYGYTF	NA	NA	TRBV23-1	TRBJ1-2
TGTGCCTGGAGGGCCGGCAGGGACGCTGGCTACACCTTC	CAWRAGRDAGYTF	NA	NA	TRBV30	TRBJ1-2
TGTGCCTGGAGTTCGAGATATGGCTACACCTTC	CAWSSRYGYTF	NA	NA	TRBV30	TRBJ1-2
TGTGCCAGCAGCTTATTTAGTAACTATCGTGGCTACACCTTC	CASSLFSNYRGYTF	NA	NA	TRBV13	TRBJ1-2
TGTGCCAGCAGCCAAAGACTAGCGTCAACGGTAGATACGCAGTATTTT	CASSQRLASTVDTQYF	NA	TRBD2	TRBV14	TRBJ2-3
TGTGCTAGCAGCGGTGGGCAGGATCCTAACTATGGCTACACCTTC	CASSGGQDPNYGYTF	NA	NA	TRBV7-7	TRBJ1-2
TGCAGCGTTGCTGGCCTAGGGGGGAACACTGAAGCTTTCTTT	CSVAGLGGNTEAFF	few	NA	TRBV29-1	TRBJ1-1
TGTGCCAGCCGCCTCGATCCCGGGGAGCTGTTTTTT	CASRLDPGELFF	few	NA	TRBV25-1	TRBJ2-2
TGTGCCAGCAGCCCCTCCGGGAGCGGGGCAACCCGGAGGTCCTACAATGAGCAGTTCTTC	CASSPSGSGATRRSYNEQFF	NA	TRBD2	TRBV7-3	TRBJ2-1
TGTGCCAGCAGCAGCCTGATCGGGGGGATCGAGCAGTACTTC	CASSSLIGGIEQYF	NA	TRBD2	TRBV7-9	TRBJ2-7
TGTGCCAGCAGTTACGTAGATAGCACAGATACGCAGTATTTT	CASSYVDSTDTQYF	few	NA	TRBV6-5	TRBJ2-3
TGTGCCAGCAGCGAGACTATAAAAGATACGCAGTATTTT	CASSETIKDTQYF	few	NA	TRBV7-3	TRBJ2-3
TGTGCCAGTAGTATAGATTTAGCGGGGGCAGCGAATGAGCAGTTCTTC	CASSIDLAGAANEQFF	few	TRBD2	TRBV19	TRBJ2-1
TGTGCCAGCAGCTACATGCGGGGGGCCCTAGCAGATACGCAGTATTTT	CASSYMRGALADTQYF	NA	TRBD2	TRBV25-1	TRBJ2-3
TGTGCCAGCAGCTTGTCTGGGGGGCTGTGGTACACTGAAGCTTTCTTT	CASSLSGGLWYTEAFF	few	NA	TRBV5-4	TRBJ1-1
TGTGCCAGCAGATTGCGCAGGGACGTGAGCACAGATACGCAGTATTTT	CASRLRRDVSTDTQYF	NA	NA	TRBV7-9	TRBJ2-3
TGTGCCTGGAGTGGGGGGTACCAAGAGACCCAGTACTTC	CAWSGGYQETQYF	few	NA	TRBV30	TRBJ2-5
TGCAGCGTTGAAAGACAGGGAAACATTCAGTACTTC	CSVERQGNIQYF	many	TRBD1	TRBV29-1	TRBJ2-4
TGCAGCGTTGAGAGGACAGGAGGCTACGAGCAGTACTTC	CSVERTGGYEQYF	few	TRBD1	TRBV29-1	TRBJ2-7
TGTGCCAGCAGCCGCGGACTCGCCTCGTGGACGCAGTATTTT	CASSRGLASWTQYF	few	NA	TRBV14	TRBJ2-3
TGTGCCAGCAGTTACCTAGGGGAACGGAACACCGGGGAGCTGTTTTTT	CASSYLGERNTGELFF	few	NA	TRBV6-5	TRBJ2-2